This TCR beta chain came from a study of monozygotic twins with inflammatory bowel disease. Study-wide results and limits: Repertoire similarity did not differ between concordant and discordant twins, perhaps due to limited power.

The quantity of total RNA per TCR library was 3500 ng. UMIs incorporating a 6-nucleotide sample barcode were appended by means of template switching. TCRdb re-called the 5' RACE reads; one entry per CDR3 protein, DNA not given. This sample contains about 210,000 distinct CDR3 sequences. Concerning this clonotype itself: Its specificity is unknown.

This CDR3 comprises 15 residues. CDR1 SGHRS and CDR2 YFSETQ come from the germline V gene. The origin of this receptor is a human donor with ulcerative colitis or Crohn's disease, or a healthy co-twin of an affected twin (not recorded which). Source material: blood. The chain uses TRBV5-1 and TRBJ1-2; TCRdb names TRBD1, which stays unverified in the absence of DNA. CDR3 protein: CASSSPGGKGYGYTF.